The next 14 T cell receptor beta chains were all read from a single sample in a study of T cells in women clearing cervical HPV infection (dated by TCRdb to the late 2010s). The library was made by the immunoSEQ multiplex PCR assay. TCRdb limited this immuneACCESS table to in-frame rearrangements with V and J called. A share of clones is missing; checked studies link under half to unresolved V genes, and the rest is unexplained. The sample table records about 16,000 clones. The ten most abundant clones make up about 7% of the sample. Sequenced: blood buffy coat. The receptors derive from a woman between 18 and 75 years old with a cervical HPV16 infection that either progressed to CIN3+ or cleared (not recorded which).

Comment on this clone: The read ends 3 residues shy of where the CDR3 ends; the end is completed using the germline J gene. V is TRBV5-1 and J is TRBJ2-7, with D perhaps TRBD1 or TRBD2 (5 bases each). CDR3 length: 14 residues. Trimming stripped 0 bases from V and 3 bases from J, with 10 bases between. Per germline, CDR1 SGHRS and CDR2 YFSETQ. The DNA read from the CDR3 is TGCGCCAGCAGCTTGGAGCCAGGGAGCTACGAG. Amino acids: CASSLEPGSYE. The full CDR3 is CASSLEPGSYEQYF.

With regard to this clone: The read ends 3 residues early relative to the CDR3; the germline J gene fills the gap. The same CDR3 also results from other DNA sequences found in this sample. The rearrangement joins TRBV18 to TRBJ2-1; TRBD1 matches 10 bases. The junction had 11 bases not matched to a gene; V was cut back by 2 bases and J by 7 bases. From germline, CDR1 is KGHSH and CDR2 LQKENI. This CDR3 is built from 17 residues. This CDR3 reads CASSPAGTGAVLNEQFF. The DNA read from the CDR3 is TGTGCCAGCTCACCAGCCGGGACAGGGGCCGTTTTGAATGAG.

The part of the CDR3 DNA that was read is TGTGCCATCAGTGATACTTCGGAGGGCAAAAACATT. Its protein is CAISDTSEGKNI. The whole CDR3 is CAISDTSEGKNIQYF. The chain carries TRBV10-3 and TRBJ2-4, with D possibly being TRBD2 (6 bases). Coverage ceases 3 residues before the CDR3 finishes, and the germline J gene fills in the end. Germline V gene data show CDR1 as ENHRY and CDR2 as SYGVKD. Trimming cost V 3 bases and J 3 bases, with 12 bases left between them. The CDR3 has 15 amino acids.

About this clone: With the read ending 3 residues before the CDR3 end, the germline J gene is used to fill in that end. V and J are TRBV18 and TRBJ2-7; 10 nucleotides agree with TRBD1. J gave up 2 bases and V 1 base, and 2 bases lay outside the gene matches. Germline V CDR1 and CDR2: KGHSH, LQKENI. This CDR3 has 15 residues. Incomplete CDR3 DNA: TGTGCCAGCTCACCACAGGGACAGGGGCCCTACGAG. This translates into CASSPQGQGPYE. The entire CDR3 protein is CASSPQGQGPYEQYF.

The part of the CDR3 DNA that was read is TGTGCCATCAGTGCAACAGGGAGAACTGAA. Amino acid sequence: CAISATGRTE. The full CDR3 protein is CAISATGRTEAFF. The gene calls are TRBV10-3 and TRBJ1-1; the D gene is possibly TRBD1 (6 bases). The read terminates 3 residues ahead of where the CDR3 ends, so the germline J gene completes it. The germline gives CDR1 ENHRY, CDR2 SYGVKD. V gave up 4 bases and J gave up 5 bases, with 11 bases separating them. This CDR3 is 13 amino acids long.

About this clone: The read is 3 residues too short to cover the CDR3 end, so that end is filled in from the germline J gene. The rearrangement uses TRBV7-2 and TRBJ2-7, with D possibly matching TRBD1 (6 bases). From germline, CDR1 is SGHTA and CDR2 FQGNSA. Trimming took off 5 bases at V and 1 base at J, with 15 bases between the two ends. The length of the CDR3 is 15 residues. CDR3 DNA, as far as it was read: TGTGCCAGCAGCCGCGAGGGTACAGGGTCCTACGAG. As protein: CASSREGTGSYE. The full CDR3 protein reads CASSREGTGSYEQYF.

Remarks on this clone: The read gets to within 3 residues of the CDR3 end, and the germline J gene fills in the rest. The genes are TRBV18 and TRBJ2-3; 14 nucleotides align to TRBD2. From germline, CDR1 is KGHSH and CDR2 LQKENI. The CDR3 contains 20 residues. Losses at the gene ends were 4 bases for V and 2 bases for J; bases not matched to a gene: 14. The sequenced part of the CDR3 DNA is TGTGCCAGCTCACTCCGCCGACTAGCGGGGGGGCCCCTGGACACAGATACG. Translation gives CASSLRRLAGGPLDTDT. Given in full, the CDR3 is CASSLRRLAGGPLDTDTQYF.

As regards this clone: The observed sequence ends 3 residues before the CDR3 terminus, with the missing tail filled in from the germline J gene. The rearrangement links TRBV19 to TRBJ2-6; perhaps TRBD1 as D (5 bases). The V end was cut by 5 bases, the J end by 0 bases, with 20 bases between. Germline V CDR1 and CDR2: LNHDA, SQIVND (reference sequence). This CDR3 region has 19 residues. The chain's CDR3 is CASSPLQGRALSGANVLTF. CDR3 bases read: TGTGCCAGTAGTCCGCTGCAGGGTAGGGCTCTCTCTGGGGCCAACGTC.

Turning to this clone: The CDR3 goes on 3 residues after the read ends, and that part is filled in from the germline J gene. V gene TRBV7-9 combines with J gene TRBJ1-1; 7 bases match TRBD1. V was pared by 2 bases and J by 3 bases, with 6 bases of the junction left unmatched. This CDR3 comprises 15 residues. Germline V lookup: CDR1 SEHNR, CDR2 FQNEAQ (reference sequence). The covered CDR3 bases are TGTGCCAGCAGCTTAAGTACAGGGGCGGACACTGAA. Amino acid sequence: CASSLSTGADTE. The whole CDR3 reads CASSLSTGADTEAFF.

Of note for this clone: The CDR3 is cut off 3 residues early in the read; its end comes from the germline J gene. The rearrangement uses TRBV5-4 and TRBJ1-4; TRBD1 matches at 8 bases. The CDR3 has 14 amino acids. The ends lost 4 bases at V and 8 bases at J; junction bases unmatched: 7. Germline V gene sequence: CDR1 SGHNT, CDR2 YYREEE (reference sequence). CDR3 bases read: TGTGCCAGCAGCCCCGGGACAGGCGACGAAAAA. Protein: CASSPGTGDEK. The whole CDR3 reads CASSPGTGDEKLFF.

Notes on this clone: Coverage ceases 3 residues before the CDR3 finishes, and the germline J gene fills in the end. The genes are TRBV20-1 and TRBJ1-5, with D perhaps matching TRBD1 (5 bases). Trimming left V 7 bases short and J 7 bases short, with 17 bases between. Germline assignment: CDR1 DFQATT and CDR2 SNEGSKA (reference sequence). The CDR3 length is 13 residues. Incomplete CDR3 DNA: TGCAGTGGTCTACTAAGGGAGGGGCAGCCC. It codes for CSGLLREGQP. In full, the CDR3 is CSGLLREGQPQHF.

Comment on this clone: The read ends 3 residues early relative to the CDR3; the germline J gene fills the gap. J is TRBJ1-1 and V is TRBV7-9; a possible D gene is TRBD1 (6 bases). Germline V CDR1 and CDR2: SEHNR, FQNEAQ (reference sequence). The CDR3 spans 14 residues. V lost 5 bases and J 2 bases, leaving 12 bases between the germline ends. The CDR3 is CASSRTAQNTEAFF. The sequenced CDR3 bases are TGTGCCAGCAGCCGGACAGCCCAAAACACTGAA.

With regard to this clone: The read ends 3 residues early relative to the CDR3; the germline J gene fills the gap. This chain links TRBV2 with TRBJ1-5; D remains ambiguous. The CDR3 consists of 14 residues. Between the trimmed V and J ends, which lost 8 bases and 0 bases, there was a span of 11 bases. Germline V CDR1 and CDR2: SNHLY, FYNNEI. The CDR3 protein is CASVKAYSNQPQHF. The sequenced part of the CDR3 DNA is TGTGCCAGCGTTAAGGCTTATAGCAATCAGCCC.

On this clone itself: The read terminates 3 residues ahead of where the CDR3 ends, so the germline J gene completes it. The rearrangement links TRBV2 to TRBJ2-3; D may be TRBD2 (6 bases). The V gene's germline CDR1 is SNHLY and CDR2 FYNNEI. CDR3 size: 13 residues. The CDR3 protein is CASKGLVREAQYF. The sequenced CDR3 bases are TGTGCCAGCAAAGGTCTAGTCAGGGAGGCG.